These T cell receptor beta chains were read from a single sample in a study of OX40 agonist ivuxolimab in advanced cancers. Clones were sequenced by immunoSEQ multiplex PCR, and TCRdb holds only the in-frame ones, with some missing. The table shows nearly 110,000 clones, with 80% to 95% occurring only once. The sample here was CD4+ or CD8+ T cells sorted from blood, taken in a trial of the OX40 agonist ivuxolimab. The receptors originated from an adult with an advanced solid tumor such as melanoma, head and neck, liver or kidney cancer. Each CDR3 is given with its conserved first and last residue. A D gene is named only where the DNA matches it firmly.

CDR3 | D | length | J | V
CASSPGLYSNQPQHF | . | 15 | TRBJ1-5 | TRBV19
CASSRSHLSGNTGELFF | . | 17 | TRBJ2-2 | TRBV14
CAISDRVMGEQYF | . | 13 | TRBJ2-7 | TRBV10-3
CASSPGQGISYEQYF | TRBD1 | 15 | TRBJ2-7 | TRBV5-4
CASRRLVDEQYF | . | 12 | TRBJ2-7 | TRBV2
CASSSAFAEQYF | . | 12 | TRBJ2-7 | TRBV28
CASRGTGFAYEQYF | TRBD1 | 14 | TRBJ2-7 | TRBV6-5
CAISAQIAGANQPQHF | . | 16 | TRBJ1-5 | TRBV10-3
CASSRSGSGSYEQYF | . | 15 | TRBJ2-7 | TRBV28
CASSPGSHGLGYTF | . | 14 | TRBJ1-2 | TRBV11-3